These T cell receptor beta chains were read from a single sample in a study of OX40 agonist ivuxolimab in advanced cancers. Clones were sequenced by immunoSEQ multiplex PCR, and TCRdb holds only the in-frame ones, with some missing. The sample carries 55,000 to 70,000 clones, around 86% recorded once. Sequenced here: CD4+ or CD8+ T cells sorted from blood, sampled in a trial of the OX40 agonist ivuxolimab. All receptors come from an adult with an advanced solid tumor such as melanoma, head and neck, liver or kidney cancer. The CDR3 runs from the conserved cysteine through the conserved F or W. D genes are given only for firm matches. Clone size is stated in some rows and not others, as once, few, many or a class when expanded.

j_call d_call clone_size v_call cdr3_length cdr3_aa cdr3_nt
TRBJ2-3 NA NA TRBV15 16 CATSTHPWRGLGTQYF TGTGCCACCAGCACTCACCCGTGGAGGGGGTTAGGTACGCAGTATTTT
TRBJ2-3 TRBD2 NA TRBV30 15 CAWSRGLARTDTQYF TGTGCCTGGAGCCGGGGACTAGCAAGGACAGATACGCAGTATTTT
TRBJ1-1 NA NA TRBV19 15 CASSPPGHPATEAFF TGTGCCAGTAGTCCCCCGGGACACCCGGCAACTGAAGCTTTCTTT
TRBJ1-6 NA NA TRBV9 15 CASSDRSSYNSPLHF TGTGCCAGCAGCGACAGGAGCTCCTATAATTCACCCCTCCACTTT
TRBJ2-3 TRBD1 NA TRBV10-3 14 CAISRTGNRDTQYF TGTGCCATCAGCCGGACAGGGAACCGAGATACGCAGTATTTT
TRBJ1-2 TRBD1 NA TRBV27 14 CASRQGNVVRGYTF TGTGCCAGCCGACAGGGAAATGTTGTACGTGGCTACACCTTC
TRBJ2-7 TRBD1 NA TRBV29-1 14 CSVSLRGHLYEQYF TGCAGCGTTTCCCTCAGGGGGCATCTCTACGAGCAGTACTTC
TRBJ1-1 NA NA TRBV7-3 14 CASSSLDSSTEAFF TGTGCCAGCAGTTCACTCGACTCCAGCACTGAAGCTTTCTTT
TRBJ2-7 NA NA TRBV6-5 14 CASSPGTGTGEQYF TGTGCCAGCAGCCCCGGGACCGGGACGGGGGAGCAGTACTTC
TRBJ2-3 TRBD2 NA TRBV28 14 CASSLGTSVDTQYF TGTGCCAGCAGTCTCGGGACTAGCGTTGATACGCAGTATTTT
TRBJ2-7 TRBD2 NA TRBV11-3 18 CASSSTWREGEGSYEQYF TGTGCCAGCAGCTCAACCTGGAGGGAGGGAGAGGGCTCCTACGAGCAGTACTTC
TRBJ2-3 TRBD2 once TRBV5-4 15 CASSLGLAGGDTQYF TGTGCCAGCAGCTTGGGACTAGCGGGGGGAGATACGCAGTATTTT
TRBJ2-5 NA NA TRBV21-1 12 CASRHSQETQYF TGTGCCAGCAGGCACAGCCAAGAGACCCAGTACTTC
TRBJ1-2 NA NA TRBV5-4 14 CASSLSRGHYGYTF TGTGCCAGCAGCTTGTCCAGGGGACACTATGGCTACACCTTC
TRBJ2-2 TRBD2 once TRBV5-1 18 CASSSVGTSGGNTGELFF TGCGCCAGCAGCTCTGTCGGGACTAGCGGGGGGAATACCGGGGAGCTGTTTTTT
TRBJ2-5 NA NA TRBV6-5 11 CASSKEETQYF TGTGCCAGCAGTAAAGAAGAGACCCAGTACTTC
TRBJ2-3 NA NA TRBV7-9 15 CASSFSPTSTDTQYF TGTGCCAGCAGCTTTTCCCCCACGAGCACAGATACGCAGTATTTT
TRBJ2-2 NA NA TRBV7-9 14 CASSFGGLTGELFF TGTGCCAGCAGCTTTGGGGGTTTGACCGGGGAGCTGTTTTTT
TRBJ2-3 NA NA TRBV7-3 14 CASSPGLGRGTQYF TGTGCCAGCAGCCCCGGGCTAGGTAGAGGTACGCAGTATTTT
TRBJ2-4 NA NA TRBV18 13 CASSPQGDDIQYF TGTGCCAGCTCACCACAAGGGGATGACATTCAGTACTTC
TRBJ1-1 TRBD1 NA TRBV9 16 CASSVGTGGSNTEAFF TGTGCCAGCAGCGTAGGGACAGGGGGCTCGAACACTGAAGCTTTCTTT
TRBJ1-2 NA NA TRBV7-9 14 CASSWEQWVHGYTF TGTGCCAGCAGCTGGGAACAGTGGGTACATGGCTACACCTTC
TRBJ2-3 NA NA TRBV7-5 15 CARSLSERRTDTQYF TGTGCCAGAAGCTTAAGTGAGCGGCGCACAGATACGCAGTATTTT
TRBJ1-2 TRBD1 NA TRBV5-1 17 CASSLGTGGIDHYGYTF TGCGCCAGCAGCTTGGGAACAGGGGGCATAGATCACTATGGCTACACCTTC
TRBJ1-1 TRBD1 NA TRBV15 15 CATSRGRTGGTEAFF TGTGCCACCAGCAGAGGTCGGACAGGGGGTACTGAAGCTTTCTTT
TRBJ2-7 TRBD2 NA TRBV19 15 CASRTHGGASYEQYF TGTGCCAGTAGGACCCACGGGGGGGCCTCCTACGAGCAGTACTTC
TRBJ2-6 NA NA TRBV10-2 16 CASSPGDGSGANVLTF TGCGCCAGCAGTCCCGGGGATGGGTCTGGGGCCAACGTCCTGACTTTC
TRBJ1-2 TRBD1 NA TRBV6-6 15 CASSLQGAEGLSYTF TGTGCCAGCAGTCTACAGGGGGCAGAAGGCCTGAGCTACACCTTC
TRBJ1-2 TRBD1 NA TRBV28 12 CASSQGGKGYTF TGTGCCAGTTCTCAGGGGGGGAAAGGCTACACCTTC
TRBJ2-5 TRBD2 NA TRBV9 15 CASSASGGYQETQYF TGTGCCAGCAGCGCTAGCGGGGGGTACCAAGAGACCCAGTACTTC
TRBJ2-1 NA NA TRBV28 15 CASKQGLILRNEQFF TGTGCCAGCAAGCAGGGTTTAATCCTACGGAATGAGCAGTTCTTC
TRBJ2-7 TRBD2 NA TRBV6-5 15 CASSYASGGTYEQYF TGTGCCAGCAGTTACGCTAGCGGGGGGACCTACGAGCAGTACTTC
TRBJ1-1 NA few TRBV7-8 14 CASSSTQGNTEAFF TGTGCCAGCAGCTCAACCCAGGGGAACACTGAAGCTTTCTTT
TRBJ2-3 NA NA TRBV30 11 CALGLPDTQYF TGTGCCTTGGGTCTCCCAGATACGCAGTATTTT
TRBJ2-7 NA NA TRBV19 14 CASSPFDETYEQYF TGTGCCAGTAGTCCCTTCGACGAGACCTACGAGCAGTACTTC
TRBJ2-7 NA NA TRBV28 15 CASSFLGGRGHEQYF TGTGCCAGCAGTTTTTTAGGCGGACGAGGCCACGAGCAGTACTTC
TRBJ2-7 NA NA TRBV5-8 10 CASSLYEQYF TGTGCCAGCAGCTTGTACGAGCAGTACTTC
TRBJ2-7 NA NA TRBV28 16 CASSSPGLALSYEQYF TGTGCCAGCAGTTCGCCGGGCCTAGCACTCTCCTACGAGCAGTACTTC
TRBJ1-2 NA NA TRBV19 15 CASSIDPGLSYGYTF TGTGCCAGTAGTATAGATCCGGGGTTGAGTTACGGCTACACCTTC